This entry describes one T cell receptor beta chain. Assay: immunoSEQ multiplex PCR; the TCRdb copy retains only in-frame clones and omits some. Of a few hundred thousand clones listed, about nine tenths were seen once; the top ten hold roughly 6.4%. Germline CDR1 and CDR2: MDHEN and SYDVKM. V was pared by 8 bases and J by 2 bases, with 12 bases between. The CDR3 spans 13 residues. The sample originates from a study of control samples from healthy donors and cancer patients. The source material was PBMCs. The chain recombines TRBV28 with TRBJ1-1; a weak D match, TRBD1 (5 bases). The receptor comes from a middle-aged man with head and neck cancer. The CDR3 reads CASLTVINTEAFF. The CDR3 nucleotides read TGTGCCAGCCTGACAGTCATAAACACTGAAGCTTTCTTT.